This T cell receptor (beta chain) was captured in a study of blood T cell repertoires in COVID-19. Looking at the study overall: The United States, Italy and Spain provided the acute and convalescent COVID-19 samples. PBMCs, B-cell-depleted T cells, or T cells were the source of the cDNA or gDNA that made up the material.

Per germline, CDR1 MNHEY and CDR2 SMNVEV (reference sequence). The CDR3 totals 13 residues. Trimming cost V 5 bases and J 2 bases, with 10 bases left between them. Per the study methods: Estimation of nucleated cell counts relied on the amplification of reference gene primers. Libraries were prepared by immunoSEQ multiplex PCR; TCRdb keeps only in-frame clonotypes and omits some of them. V and J calls and clone size follow that table, whereas D and trimming were derived from the DNA. The data hold 200,000 to 250,000 clones, with around 88% observed a single time. The rearrangement joins TRBV27 to TRBJ2-7; D remains ambiguous. The sequenced material came from peripheral blood. The sequence derives from a man between 18 and 29 years old with active or convalescent COVID-19. The CDR3 DNA follows: TGTGCCAGCAGTCTCGGAGCCACCTACGAGCAGTACTTC. Its translation is CASSLGATYEQYF.